This TCR beta chain was sequenced for a study of low-dose radiotherapy and immunotherapy resistance in tumors. The CDR3 has 15 amino acids. The V and J ends lost 0 bases and 7 bases respectively, with 13 bases between them. Germline-derived CDR1 and CDR2 are MGHRA and YSYEKL. Primers targeting TRAV and TRBV primed first-strand cDNA, covering alpha and beta chains. Using a constant-region primer together with a V-primer adapter, TCRs were subjected to 20 PCR cycles of amplification. TCRdb reprocessed the reads with MiXCR, giving one entry per CDR3 protein. Here the sample spans 9,500 to 15,000 distinct CDR3 sequences, 76% being singletons. This clonotype qualifies as hyperexpanded.

The source is a human donor with advanced metastatic prostate, ovarian, gallbladder or colorectal cancer (not recorded which). This table probably holds off-target reads from a library built for another chain. The chain carries TRBV4-1 and TRBJ2-1; D uncertain. The CDR3 DNA sequence: TGCGCCAGCAGCCAAGAAGGAAGGGCCGGGAATGAGCAGTTCTTC. This encodes CASSQEGRAGNEQFF.